A selection of T cell receptor beta chains follows, all from one sample in a study of cytomegalovirus exposure and HLA in healthy donors. Method: immunoSEQ multiplex PCR; TCRdb's copy keeps in-frame clones and lacks some. The sample comprises about 96,000 clones, approximately 80% of which are singletons, and 2.7% rests with the top ten. Sequenced input: PBMCs. All receptors come from a man aged 30 to 39 in good health and CMV-seronegative. CDR3s include the opening cysteine and the closing phenylalanine or tryptophan. Each record gives: J gene, V gene, D gene, clone size, CDR3 DNA, CDR3 protein. D genes are given only for firm matches. For some rows the clone size is stated as once, few or many, or as a class when expanded; others skip it.

>TRBJ2-1|TRBV6-1|TRBD2|.
TGTGCCAGCAAGCCTAGCGGCTCCTCCTACAATGAGCAGTTCTTC
CASKPSGSSYNEQFF
>TRBJ1-2|TRBV19|.|.
TGTGCCAGTAGCCCGGCAGGGGTTGGGTATGGCTACACCTTC
CASSPAGVGYGYTF
>TRBJ1-1|TRBV19|.|.
TGTGCCAGTAGTACGATCGCGGGGATTGAAGCTTTCTTT
CASSTIAGIEAFF
>TRBJ1-1|TRBV7-6|TRBD1|.
TGTGCCAGCAGCTTAGCTCCGGGACAGGGGGCTATGAACACTGAAGCTTTCTTT
CASSLAPGQGAMNTEAFF
>TRBJ2-7|TRBV7-9|TRBD1|.
TGTGCCAGCAGCTTAACGGGATCCGTCAGGGGGCAGACGTACGAGCAGTACTTC
CASSLTGSVRGQTYEQYF
>TRBJ1-1|TRBV6-5|.|.
TGTGCCAGCAGTTACTCGACAATGAACACTGAAGCTTTCTTT
CASSYSTMNTEAFF
>TRBJ2-2|TRBV2|.|.
TGTGCCAGCAACTTACAGGGCGTATCGAACGCCGGGGAGCTGTTTTTT
CASNLQGVSNAGELFF
>TRBJ1-1|TRBV5-6|TRBD1|.
TGTGCCAGCAGCCGCAGGGGGCTGAAGGTGAACACTGAAGCTTTCTTT
CASSRRGLKVNTEAFF
>TRBJ1-5|TRBV19|TRBD1|.
TGTGCCAGTATAGGCAGGGGGCTGGGCAATCAGCCCCAGCATTTT
CASIGRGLGNQPQHF
>TRBJ2-5|TRBV9|.|.
TGTGCCAGCAGCGTAGGGAGGGGTGGCTTAAGGGAGACCCAGTACTTC
CASSVGRGGLRETQYF
>TRBJ1-4|TRBV5-1|.|.
TGCGCCAGCAGCTCCGCGGGGGGGTTAGGTGAAAAACTGTTTTTT
CASSSAGGLGEKLFF
>TRBJ1-1|TRBV11-2|.|.
TGTGCCAGCAGCTTACAGGGGAGTGGGAACACTGAAGCTTTCTTT
CASSLQGSGNTEAFF
>TRBJ1-1|TRBV5-4|TRBD1|.
TGTGCCAGCAGCCTAAAGACAGGGATCACTGAAGCTTTCTTT
CASSLKTGITEAFF
>TRBJ2-1|TRBV29-1|TRBD2|.
TGCAGCGTGTTCCGCGGGGGGATATACAATGAGCAGTTCTTC
CSVFRGGIYNEQFF
>TRBJ1-5|TRBV4-3|.|.
TGCGCCAGCAGCCAGACCCGGGACGTTGGGGGGGATCAGCCCCAGCATTTT
CASSQTRDVGGDQPQHF
>TRBJ2-3|TRBV14|.|.
TGTGCCAGCAGCCTTGGAGTAGCGGCGGATACGCAGTATTTT
CASSLGVAADTQYF
>TRBJ2-7|TRBV11-1|.|.
TGTGCCAGCACCCCTTCGGGCCCAATAAGAGGGGGCGAGCAGTACTTC
CASTPSGPIRGGEQYF
>TRBJ1-5|TRBV28|.|.
TGTGCCAGCAGCCTAACAGGAAGCATTAATCAGCCCCAGCATTTT
CASSLTGSINQPQHF
>TRBJ1-1|TRBV6-6|.|.
TGTGCCAGCAGTTACTCTGAGAAAACTGAAGCTTTCTTT
CASSYSEKTEAFF
>TRBJ2-7|TRBV2|.|few
TGTGCCAGCAGTGAAGAGAGAGAGTACTTC
CASSEEREYF
>TRBJ2-2|TRBV9|TRBD1|.
TGTGCCAGCAGGATGCAGGGGGCCTTCGGGGAGCTGTTTTTT
CASRMQGAFGELFF
>TRBJ1-2|TRBV14|.|few
TGTGCCAGCAGCCGAGATTCGGGGGGAATTCGGGGCTACACCTTC
CASSRDSGGIRGYTF
>TRBJ1-1|TRBV5-1|TRBD1|once
TGCGCCAGCAGCTTGGATGGGACAGTGAACACTGAAGCTTTCTTT
CASSLDGTVNTEAFF
>TRBJ2-7|TRBV28|.|.
TGTGCCAGCAGTCCCACCTCCGGGGGTCGCGAGCAGTACTTC
CASSPTSGGREQYF
>TRBJ2-1|TRBV27|TRBD1|.
TGTGCCAGCAGTTCTCAACCCCCGGGACAGATGAGCTCCTGCAATGAGCAGTTCTTC
CASSSQPPGQMSSCNEQFF
>TRBJ1-4|TRBV7-8|.|few
TGTGCCAGCAGCTTACGCCAGGGGAATGAAAAACTGTTTTTT
CASSLRQGNEKLFF
>TRBJ1-2|TRBV5-1|.|.
TGCGCCAGCAGCTTGACTGCGACTAACTATGGCTACACCTTC
CASSLTATNYGYTF
>TRBJ1-1|TRBV6-1|.|few
TGTGCCAGCAGTGATGGACAGATTGAAGCTTTCTTT
CASSDGQIEAFF
>TRBJ1-1|TRBV10-3|.|.
TGTGCCATCATAGATACAGGGAGCACTGAAGCTTTCTTT
CAIIDTGSTEAFF
>TRBJ1-4|TRBV19|.|once
TGTGCCAGTAGCGCGCCGCTTACGGGTGAAAAACTGTTTTTT
CASSAPLTGEKLFF
>TRBJ2-1|TRBV2|.|.
TGTGCCAGCAGTGAAGCCCCGACAGGGAGGAATGAGCAGTTCTTC
CASSEAPTGRNEQFF
>TRBJ1-2|TRBV30|TRBD1|once
TGTGCCTGGAGTGCGGGACAGACGTATGGCTACACCTTC
CAWSAGQTYGYTF
>TRBJ2-3|TRBV25-1|TRBD2|few
TGTGCCAGCAGTGACGGGGGCGGGGGGGATACGCAGTATTTT
CASSDGGGGDTQYF
>TRBJ1-1|TRBV11-2|TRBD1|.
TGTGCCAGCAGCCGGACAGGGGTGTTCACTGAAGCTTTCTTT
CASSRTGVFTEAFF
>TRBJ2-3|TRBV6-1|.|once
TGTGCCAGCAGTGAATCTGCGGAGACAGATACGCAGTATTTT
CASSESAETDTQYF